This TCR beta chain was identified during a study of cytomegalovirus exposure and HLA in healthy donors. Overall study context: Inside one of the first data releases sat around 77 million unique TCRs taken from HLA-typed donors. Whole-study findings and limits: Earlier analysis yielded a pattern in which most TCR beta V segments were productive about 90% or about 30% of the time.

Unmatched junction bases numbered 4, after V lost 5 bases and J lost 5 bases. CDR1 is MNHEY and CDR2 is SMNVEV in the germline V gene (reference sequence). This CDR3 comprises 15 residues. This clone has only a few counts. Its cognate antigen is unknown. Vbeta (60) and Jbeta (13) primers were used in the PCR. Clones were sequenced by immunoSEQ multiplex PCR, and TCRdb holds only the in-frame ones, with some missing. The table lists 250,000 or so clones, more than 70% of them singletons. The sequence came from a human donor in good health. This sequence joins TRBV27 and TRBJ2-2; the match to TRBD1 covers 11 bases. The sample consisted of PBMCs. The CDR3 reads CASSLDRGRTGELFF. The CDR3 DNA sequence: TGTGCCAGCAGTCTGGACAGGGGGCGTACCGGGGAGCTGTTTTTT.